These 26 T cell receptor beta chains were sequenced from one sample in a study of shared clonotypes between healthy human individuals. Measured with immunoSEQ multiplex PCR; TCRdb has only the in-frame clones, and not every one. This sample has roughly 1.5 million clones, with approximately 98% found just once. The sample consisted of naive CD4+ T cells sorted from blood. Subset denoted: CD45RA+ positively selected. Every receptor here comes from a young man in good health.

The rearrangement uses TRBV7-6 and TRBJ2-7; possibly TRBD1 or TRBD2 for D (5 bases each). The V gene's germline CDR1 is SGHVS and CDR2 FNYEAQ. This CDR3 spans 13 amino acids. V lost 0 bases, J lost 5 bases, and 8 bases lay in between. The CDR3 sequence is CASSLAVGDEQYF. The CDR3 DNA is TGTGCCAGCAGCTTAGCGGTGGGGGACGAGCAGTACTTC.

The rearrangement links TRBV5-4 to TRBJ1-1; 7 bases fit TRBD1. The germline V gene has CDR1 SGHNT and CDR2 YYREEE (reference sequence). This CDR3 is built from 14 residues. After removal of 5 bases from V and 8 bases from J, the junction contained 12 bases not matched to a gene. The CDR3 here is CASSTTGTIQEAFF. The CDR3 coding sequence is TGTGCCAGCAGTACGACAGGGACAATTCAGGAAGCTTTCTTT.

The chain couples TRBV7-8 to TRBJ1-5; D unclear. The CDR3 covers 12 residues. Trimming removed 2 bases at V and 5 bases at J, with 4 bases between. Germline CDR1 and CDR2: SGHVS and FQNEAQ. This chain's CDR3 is CASSLTYQPQHF. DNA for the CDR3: TGTGCCAGCAGCTTAACCTATCAGCCCCAGCATTTT.

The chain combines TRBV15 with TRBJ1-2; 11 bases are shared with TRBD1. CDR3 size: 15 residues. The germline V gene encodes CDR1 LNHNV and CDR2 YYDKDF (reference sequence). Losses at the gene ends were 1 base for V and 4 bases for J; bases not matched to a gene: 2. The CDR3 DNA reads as TGTGCCACCAGCAGAGCCGGGACAGGGGGCTATGGCTACACCTTC. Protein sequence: CATSRAGTGGYGYTF.

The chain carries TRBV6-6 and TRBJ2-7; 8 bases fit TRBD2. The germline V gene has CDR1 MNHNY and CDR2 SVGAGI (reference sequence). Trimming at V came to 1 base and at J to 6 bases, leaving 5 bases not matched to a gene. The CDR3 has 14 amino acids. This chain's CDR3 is CASSYLDGGGEQYF. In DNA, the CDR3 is TGTGCCAGCAGTTACTTAGACGGGGGGGGCGAGCAGTACTTC.

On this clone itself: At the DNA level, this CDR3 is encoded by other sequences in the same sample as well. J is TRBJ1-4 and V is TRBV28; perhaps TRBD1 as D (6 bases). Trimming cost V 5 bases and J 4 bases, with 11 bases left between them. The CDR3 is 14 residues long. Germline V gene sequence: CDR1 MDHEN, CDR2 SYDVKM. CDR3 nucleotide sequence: TGTGCCAGCAGTCTGACAGGAAGTAATGAAAAACTGTTTTTT. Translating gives CASSLTGSNEKLFF.

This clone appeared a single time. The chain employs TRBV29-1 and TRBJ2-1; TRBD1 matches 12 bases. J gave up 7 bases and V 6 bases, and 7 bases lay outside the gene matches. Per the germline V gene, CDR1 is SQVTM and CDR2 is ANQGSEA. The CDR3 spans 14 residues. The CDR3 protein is CSVWDRGLMNEQFF. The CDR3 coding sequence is TGCAGCGTCTGGGACAGGGGGCTAATGAATGAGCAGTTCTTC.

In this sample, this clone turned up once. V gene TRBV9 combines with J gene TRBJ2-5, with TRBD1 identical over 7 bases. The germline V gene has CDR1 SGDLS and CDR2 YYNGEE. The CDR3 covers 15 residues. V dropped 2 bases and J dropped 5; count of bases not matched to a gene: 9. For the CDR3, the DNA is TGTGCCAGCAGCGTTAAACAGGGGCTTGAGGAGACCCAGTACTTC. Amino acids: CASSVKQGLEETQYF.

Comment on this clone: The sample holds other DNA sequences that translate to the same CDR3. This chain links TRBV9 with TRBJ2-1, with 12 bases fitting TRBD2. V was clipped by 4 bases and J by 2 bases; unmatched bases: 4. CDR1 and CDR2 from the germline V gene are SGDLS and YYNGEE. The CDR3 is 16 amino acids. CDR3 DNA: TGTGCCAGCAGCCCCAGACTAGCGGGAGCCTACAATGAGCAGTTCTTC. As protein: CASSPRLAGAYNEQFF. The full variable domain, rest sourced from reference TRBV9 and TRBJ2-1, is DSGVTQTPKHLITATGQRVTLRCSPRSGDLSVYWYQQSLDQGLQFLIQYYNGEERAKGNILERFSAQQFPDLHSELNLSSLELGDSALYFCASSPRLAGAYNEQFFGPGTRLTVL.

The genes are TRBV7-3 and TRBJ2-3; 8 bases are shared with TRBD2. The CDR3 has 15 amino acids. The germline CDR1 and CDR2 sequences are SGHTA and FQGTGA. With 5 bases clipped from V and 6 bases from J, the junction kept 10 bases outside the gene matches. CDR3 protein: CASSIGSLAGDTQYF. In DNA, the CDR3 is TGTGCCAGCAGCATAGGGTCCCTAGCGGGCGATACGCAGTATTTT.

CDR3 in amino acids: CASHRREGSRNEQFF. The CDR3 DNA reads TGTGCCAGCCATAGGCGGGAAGGGTCTCGGAATGAGCAGTTCTTC. The rearrangement links TRBV19 to TRBJ2-1, with D possibly matching TRBD2 (6 bases). Trimming cost V 9 bases and J 7 bases, with 22 bases left between them. Germline-derived CDR1 and CDR2 are LNHDA and SQIVND (reference sequence). CDR3 length: 15 amino acids. Drawing the rest from reference TRBV19 and TRBJ2-1, the complete variable domain is DGGITQSPKYLFRKEGQNVTLSCEQNLNHDAMYWYRQDPGQGLRLIYYSQIVNDFQKGDIAEGYSVSREKKESFPLTVTSAQKNPTAFYLCASHRREGSRNEQFFGPGTRLTVL.

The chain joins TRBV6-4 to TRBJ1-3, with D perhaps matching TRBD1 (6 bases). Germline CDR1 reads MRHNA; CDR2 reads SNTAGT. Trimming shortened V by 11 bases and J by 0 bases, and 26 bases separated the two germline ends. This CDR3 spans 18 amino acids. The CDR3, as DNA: TGTGCCTCCCGGAGGGAAGGAGCAGGGGTGAGCTCTGGAAACACCATATATTTT. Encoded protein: CASRREGAGVSSGNTIYF.

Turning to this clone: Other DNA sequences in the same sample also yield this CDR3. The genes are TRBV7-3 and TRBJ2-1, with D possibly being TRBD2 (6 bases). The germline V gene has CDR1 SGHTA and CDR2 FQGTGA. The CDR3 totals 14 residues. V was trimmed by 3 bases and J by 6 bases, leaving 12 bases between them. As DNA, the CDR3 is TGTGCCAGCAGCTTCCCCGGACTACCCAATGAGCAGTTCTTC. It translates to CASSFPGLPNEQFF. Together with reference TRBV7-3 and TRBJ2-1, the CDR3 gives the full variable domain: GAGVSQTPSNKVTEKGKYVELRCDPISGHTALYWYRQSLGQGPEFLIYFQGTGAADDSGLPNDRFFAVRPEGSVSTLKIQRTERGDSAVYLCASSFPGLPNEQFFGPGTRLTVL.

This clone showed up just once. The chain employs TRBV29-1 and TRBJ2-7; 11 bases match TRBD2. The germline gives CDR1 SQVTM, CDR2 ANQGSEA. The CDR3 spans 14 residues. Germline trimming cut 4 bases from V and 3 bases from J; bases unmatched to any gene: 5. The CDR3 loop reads CSVGGTSGLYEQYF. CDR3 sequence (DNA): TGCAGCGTTGGGGGGACTAGCGGCCTCTACGAGCAGTACTTC.

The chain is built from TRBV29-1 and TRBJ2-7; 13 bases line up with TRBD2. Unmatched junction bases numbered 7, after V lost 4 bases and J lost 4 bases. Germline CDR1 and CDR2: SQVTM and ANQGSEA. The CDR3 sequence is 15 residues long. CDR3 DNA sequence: TGCAGCGTTGTGGGGACTAGCGGGAACATTTACGAGCAGTACTTC. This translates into CSVVGTSGNIYEQYF.

Here the CDR3 DNA reads TGTGCCAGCAGCCCCGGGTCGGTTAGTGAAAAACTGTTTTTT. It codes for CASSPGSVSEKLFF. This rearrangement joins TRBV7-2 to TRBJ1-4; D unclear. V lost 5 bases, J lost 7 bases, and 14 bases lay in between. CDR1 is SGHTA, CDR2 FQGNSA, per germline. The CDR3 runs 14 residues. Full variable domain (rest looked up from reference TRBV7-2 and TRBJ1-4): GAGVSQSPSNKVTEKGKDVELRCDPISGHTALYWYRQSLGQGLEFLIYFQGNSAPDKSGLPSDRFSAERTGGSVSTLTIQRTQQEDSAVYLCASSPGSVSEKLFFGSGTQLSVL.

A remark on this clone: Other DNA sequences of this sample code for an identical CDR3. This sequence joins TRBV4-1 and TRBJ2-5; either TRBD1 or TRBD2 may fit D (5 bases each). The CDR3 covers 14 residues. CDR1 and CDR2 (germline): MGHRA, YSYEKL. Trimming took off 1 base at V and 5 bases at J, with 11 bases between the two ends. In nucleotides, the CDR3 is TGCGCCAGCAGCCAAGTGGGGGTCGGTGAGACCCAGTACTTC. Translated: CASSQVGVGETQYF.

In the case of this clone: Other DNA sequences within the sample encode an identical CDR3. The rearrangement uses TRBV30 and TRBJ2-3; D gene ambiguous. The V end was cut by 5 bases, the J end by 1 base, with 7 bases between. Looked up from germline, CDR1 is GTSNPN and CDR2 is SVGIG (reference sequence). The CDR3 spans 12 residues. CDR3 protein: CAWSPGTDTQYF. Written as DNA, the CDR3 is TGTGCCTGGTCCCCTGGCACAGATACGCAGTATTTT.

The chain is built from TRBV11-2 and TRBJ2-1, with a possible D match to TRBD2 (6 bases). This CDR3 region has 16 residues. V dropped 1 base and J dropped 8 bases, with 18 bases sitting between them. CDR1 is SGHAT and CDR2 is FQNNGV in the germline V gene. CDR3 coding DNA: TGTGCCAGCAGCTTAGGCCTCCGGGGGACTTGGGATGAGCAGTTCTTC. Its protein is CASSLGLRGTWDEQFF.

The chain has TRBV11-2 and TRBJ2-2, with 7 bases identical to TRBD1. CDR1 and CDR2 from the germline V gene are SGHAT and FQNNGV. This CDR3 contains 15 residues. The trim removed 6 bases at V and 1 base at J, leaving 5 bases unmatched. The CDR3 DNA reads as TGTGCCAGCAGACAGGGGAAGTTGAACACCGGGGAGCTGTTTTTT. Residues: CASRQGKLNTGELFF.

In DNA, the CDR3 is TGCAGCGTTCAGAGACAGGAACTATACATGAACACTGAAGCTTTCTTT. Translation gives CSVQRQELYMNTEAFF. This chain joins TRBV29-1 and TRBJ1-1, with D maybe TRBD1 (6 bases). This CDR3 spans 16 amino acids. The germline V gene has CDR1 SQVTM and CDR2 ANQGSEA. Trimming pared 5 bases from V and 0 bases from J, leaving 19 bases between.

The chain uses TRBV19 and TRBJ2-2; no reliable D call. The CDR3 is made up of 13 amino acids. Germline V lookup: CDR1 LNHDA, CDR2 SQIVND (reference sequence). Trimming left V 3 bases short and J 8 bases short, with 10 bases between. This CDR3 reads CASSITAWGELFF. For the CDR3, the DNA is TGTGCCAGTAGTATTACAGCTTGGGGGGAGCTGTTTTTT.

This chain's CDR3 is CASSQPAGAGYGYTF. The CDR3 bases are TGTGCCAGCAGCCAGCCTGCAGGGGCCGGCTATGGCTACACCTTC. The V call is TRBV5-6, the J call TRBJ1-2; D possibly corresponds to TRBD1 (6 bases). The V gene lost 4 bases and the J gene lost 4 bases, with 17 bases spanning the gap. Germline CDR1 reads SGHDT; CDR2 reads YYEEEE. The length of the CDR3 is 15 residues.

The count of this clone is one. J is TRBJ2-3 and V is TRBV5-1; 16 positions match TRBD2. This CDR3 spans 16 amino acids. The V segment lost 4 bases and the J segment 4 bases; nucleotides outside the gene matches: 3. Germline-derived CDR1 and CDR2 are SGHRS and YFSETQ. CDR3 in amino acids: CASSAGTSGRADTQYF. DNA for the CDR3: TGCGCCAGCAGCGCCGGGACTAGCGGGAGGGCAGATACGCAGTATTTT.

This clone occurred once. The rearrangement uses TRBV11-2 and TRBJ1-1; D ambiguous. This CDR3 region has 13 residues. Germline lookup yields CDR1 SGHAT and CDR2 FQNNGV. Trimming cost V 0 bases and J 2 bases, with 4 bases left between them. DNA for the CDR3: TGTGCCAGCAGCTTAGATGTCAACACTGAAGCTTTCTTT. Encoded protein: CASSLDVNTEAFF.

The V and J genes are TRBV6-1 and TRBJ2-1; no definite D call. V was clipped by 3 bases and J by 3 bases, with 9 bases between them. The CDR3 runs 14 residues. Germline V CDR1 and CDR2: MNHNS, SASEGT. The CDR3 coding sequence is TGTGCCAGCAGTGAGGTCTATGGCTACAATGAGCAGTTCTTC. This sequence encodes CASSEVYGYNEQFF.